One sample yielded the 15 T cell receptor beta chains listed below, sequenced in a study of graft-versus-host responses after intestinal transplantation. Data came from immunoSEQ multiplex PCR; TCRdb stores just in-frame clones and leaves some out. The sample has about 25,000 clones; around 94% are singletons. Sequencing used PBMCs, obtained approximately 32 days after intestinal transplant. Source of these receptors: a human patient who received an intestinal transplant, so some T cells may come from the graft donor.

This chain joins TRBV7-9 and TRBJ2-1, with TRBD2 matching 9 bases. Germline CDR1 is SEHNR and CDR2 is FQNEAQ (reference sequence). V shed 5 bases and J 7 bases; nucleotides not matched to a gene: 6. This CDR3 contains 14 residues. The CDR3 sequence is CASSPSSGINEQFF. DNA for the CDR3: TGTGCCAGCAGCCCTTCTAGCGGGATTAATGAGCAGTTCTTC.

Here the CDR3 reads CASSLFRGRLRLYTEAFF. The CDR3 DNA follows: TGTGCCAGCAGTTTATTTAGGGGGCGCTTAAGGTTATACACTGAAGCTTTCTTT. The chain links TRBV28 to TRBJ1-1; 7 bases agree with TRBD1. The V and J ends lost 1 base and 3 bases, in that order; junction bases with no gene match: 14. In germline, CDR1 is MDHEN, CDR2 SYDVKM. This CDR3 is 18 amino acids long.

The V and J genes are TRBV9 and TRBJ2-5; 7 bases map to TRBD1. This CDR3 contains 14 residues. The V gene's germline CDR1 is SGDLS and CDR2 YYNGEE. J was trimmed by 2 bases and V by 4 bases; bases with no gene match: 5. CDR3 protein: CASSPGQLQETQYF. CDR3 DNA: TGTGCCAGCAGCCCGGGACAGCTACAAGAGACCCAGTACTTC. The full variable domain, its missing parts supplied by reference TRBV9 and TRBJ2-5, is DSGVTQTPKHLITATGQRVTLRCSPRSGDLSVYWYQQSLDQGLQFLIQYYNGEERAKGNILERFSAQQFPDLHSELNLSSLELGDSALYFCASSPGQLQETQYFGPGTRLLVL.

This clone was recorded only once. This rearrangement joins TRBV5-1 to TRBJ1-1; 7 bases line up with TRBD1. Germline CDR1 SGHRS, CDR2 YFSETQ. V shed 7 bases, J shed 0 bases, and the junction held 6 bases outside the gene matches. The CDR3 extends over 14 amino acids. DNA for the CDR3: TGCGCCAGCGGTGGAACAGGGGTGAACACTGAAGCTTTCTTT. It encodes CASGGTGVNTEAFF.

V usage is TRBV7-2 and J usage is TRBJ2-5, with unresolved D. Germline V gives CDR1 SGHTA, CDR2 FQGNSA. The CDR3 spans 11 residues. Trimming pared 6 bases from V and 8 bases from J, leaving 10 bases between. The CDR3 DNA sequence: TGTGCCAGCAGTTTTGACCCAACCCAGTACTTC. This gives the protein CASSFDPTQYF.

The chain combines TRBV27 with TRBJ2-2; D could derive from TRBD1 or TRBD2 (6 bases each). The V end lost 6 bases, the J end lost 6 bases, and 14 bases lay between the germline ends. The length of the CDR3 is 14 residues. Germline CDR1 MNHEY, CDR2 SMNVEV (reference sequence). Here the CDR3 DNA reads TGTGCCAGCAGGAGGGGGGTTGGTCCCGGGGAGCTGTTTTTT. Its translation is CASRRGVGPGELFF.

This chain joins TRBV5-1 and TRBJ1-6, with D tentatively TRBD1 (6 bases). The length of the CDR3 is 15 residues. The ends were cut back, 0 bases at V and 5 bases at J, with 9 bases in the middle. Germline V gene sequence: CDR1 SGHRS, CDR2 YFSETQ. CDR3 DNA sequence: TGCGCCAGCAGCTTGGCCGGACAGAATAATTCACCCCTCCACTTT. Translating it yields CASSLAGQNNSPLHF.

The V call is TRBV6-5, the J call TRBJ2-2, with 7 nucleotides matching TRBD1. Per germline, CDR1 MNHEY and CDR2 SVGAGI. The V segment lost 6 bases and the J segment 0 bases; nucleotides outside the gene matches: 4. The CDR3 runs to 15 residues. In DNA form, the CDR3 reads TGTGCCAGCAGACCGACAGGGACGAACACCGGGGAGCTGTTTTTT. It specifies CASRPTGTNTGELFF.

The V and J genes are TRBV28 and TRBJ2-7; 11 nucleotides match TRBD2. The CDR3 covers 17 residues. CDR1 and CDR2 (germline): MDHEN, SYDVKM. The junction had 14 bases not matched to a gene; V was cut back by 6 bases and J by 4 bases. The CDR3 DNA reads TGTGCCAGCAGCCTTCCGACTAGCGGGATCGCCGAGTACGAGCAGTACTTC. It codes for CASSLPTSGIAEYEQYF.

The rearrangement uses TRBV9 and TRBJ2-7; 8 nucleotides line up with TRBD1. The CDR3 runs 14 residues. The junction had 5 bases not matched to a gene; V was cut back by 3 bases and J by 3 bases. The germline gives CDR1 SGDLS, CDR2 YYNGEE. CDR3 nucleotide sequence: TGTGCCAGCAGCGCCGGACAGGGTATCTACGAGCAGTACTTC. Translating gives CASSAGQGIYEQYF.

This chain links TRBV11-2 with TRBJ2-5; 9 bases are shared with TRBD1. V dropped 5 bases and J dropped 2; count of bases not matched to a gene: 3. The CDR3 covers 14 residues. Germline V CDR1 and CDR2: SGHAT, FQNNGV. CDR3 in DNA: TGTGCCAGCAGCCGCGACAGGGGGCAAGAGACCCAGTACTTC. As protein: CASSRDRGQETQYF. Supplemented by reference TRBV11-2 and TRBJ2-5, the full variable domain reads EAGVAQSPRYKIIEKRQSVAFWCNPISGHATLYWYQQILGQGPKLLIQFQNNGVVDDSQLPKDRFSAERLKGVDSTLKIQPAKLEDSAVYLCASSRDRGQETQYFGPGTRLLVL.

The chain has TRBV10-3 and TRBJ2-5; D remains unclear. Germline values: CDR1 ENHRY, CDR2 SYGVKD. V dropped 0 bases and J dropped 5 bases, with 1 base sitting between them. The CDR3 length is 11 residues. This chain's CDR3 is CAISESETQYF. CDR3 in DNA: TGTGCCATCAGTGAGTCGGAGACCCAGTACTTC.

In its sample, this clone was seen once. The chain employs TRBV7-9 and TRBJ1-5; 12 bases are shared with TRBD1. V trimming: 3 bases; J trimming: 5 bases; junction bases outside the gene matches: 5. CDR3 length equals 16 residues. CDR1 and CDR2 (germline): SEHNR, FQNEAQ (reference sequence). DNA of the CDR3: TGTGCCAGCAGCTTGGGGACAGGGGGCCCGGATCAGCCCCAGCATTTT. It is translated as CASSLGTGGPDQPQHF.

The chain has TRBV30 and TRBJ1-1; D is unclear. CDR3 length equals 14 residues. Trimming shortened V by 0 bases and J by 4 bases, and 12 bases separated the two germline ends. Per germline, CDR1 GTSNPN and CDR2 SVGIG (reference sequence). This CDR3 is CAWSVPGIGTEAFF. CDR3 sequence (DNA): TGTGCCTGGAGTGTACCCGGGATCGGCACTGAAGCTTTCTTT.

This chain connects TRBV28 to TRBJ2-7; tentatively, D is TRBD2 (6 bases). The length of the CDR3 is 17 residues. Germline V gene data show CDR1 as MDHEN and CDR2 as SYDVKM. The V gene lost 2 bases and the J gene lost 0 bases, with 17 bases spanning the gap. This chain's CDR3 is CASSLPPEREASYEQYF. CDR3 coding DNA: TGTGCCAGCAGTTTACCACCCGAGAGGGAGGCCTCCTACGAGCAGTACTTC.